What follows are 29 T cell receptor beta chains derived from one specimen sequenced in a study of blood T cell repertoires in COVID-19. Clones were read by immunoSEQ multiplex PCR, and TCRdb kept only the in-frame ones, dropping some. The table has 45,000 or so clones, approximately 80% seen once; the top ten hold roughly 61%. The sequencing input was peripheral blood. Receptors originate from an older man with acute or convalescent COVID-19.

J is TRBJ2-1 and V is TRBV9; D is perhaps TRBD2 (6 bases). The CDR3 totals 15 residues. V gave up 3 bases and J gave up 7 bases, with 17 bases separating them. CDR1 and CDR2 from the germline V gene are SGDLS and YYNGEE. The CDR3 loop reads CASSADLAGINEQFF. In nucleotides, the CDR3 is TGTGCCAGCAGCGCCGACCTGGCGGGAATTAATGAGCAGTTCTTC. Based on the CDR3 plus reference TRBV9 and TRBJ2-1, the full variable domain is DSGVTQTPKHLITATGQRVTLRCSPRSGDLSVYWYQQSLDQGLQFLIQYYNGEERAKGNILERFSAQQFPDLHSELNLSSLELGDSALYFCASSADLAGINEQFFGPGTRLTVL.

The V gene is TRBV4-3, the J gene TRBJ1-2; 10 bases agree with TRBD1. Germline V gene data show CDR1 as LGHNA and CDR2 as YSLEER. This CDR3 has 15 residues. The trim removed 3 bases at V and 4 bases at J, leaving 5 bases unmatched. The CDR3 is CASSHTGQGVYGYTF. The CDR3 DNA reads as TGCGCCAGCAGCCATACAGGACAGGGGGTCTATGGCTACACCTTC.

As to this clone: Other DNA sequences from this sample encode an identical CDR3 as well. The chain combines TRBV18 with TRBJ2-2, with 13 bases identical to TRBD2. V lost 0 bases and J lost 7; bases outside the gene matches: 5. CDR3 length equals 17 residues. Germline values: CDR1 KGHSH, CDR2 LQKENI. In DNA, the CDR3 is TGTGCCAGCTCACCACCAGGACTAGCGGGAGCGGTCGGGGAGCTGTTTTTT. It is translated as CASSPPGLAGAVGELFF. The entire variable domain, with the rest obtained from reference TRBV18 and TRBJ2-2, is as follows: NAGVMQNPRHLVRRRGQEARLRCSPMKGHSHVYWYRQLPEEGLKFMVYLQKENIIDESGMPKERFSAEFPKEGPSILRIQQVVRGDSAAYFCASSPPGLAGAVGELFFGEGSRLTVL.

The rearrangement uses TRBV2 and TRBJ1-1; tentative D call: TRBD1 (5 bases). This CDR3 is 15 amino acids long. V dropped 7 bases and J dropped 1 base, with 16 bases sitting between them. Germline CDR1 SNHLY, CDR2 FYNNEI. The CDR3 DNA reads TGTGCCAGCATAAGGGGTAGAATGCGGAACACTGAAGCTTTCTTT. The encoded protein is CASIRGRMRNTEAFF.

V is TRBV6-5 and J is TRBJ1-6; 9 bases map to TRBD1. The CDR3 is 15 amino acids. Germline-derived CDR1 and CDR2 are MNHEY and SVGAGI. The trim removed 5 bases at V and 7 bases at J, leaving 6 bases unmatched. CDR3 bases: TGTGCCAGCAGTCCCCCCGGGACAGGGAATTCACCCCTCCACTTT. It is translated as CASSPPGTGNSPLHF.

This chain joins TRBV19 and TRBJ2-1; 12 nucleotides line up with TRBD2. Germline CDR1 reads LNHDA; CDR2 reads SQIVND (reference sequence). The V segment lost 4 bases and the J segment 2 bases; nucleotides outside the gene matches: 3. The CDR3 has 16 amino acids. The CDR3 here is CASSSRLAGAYNEQFF. In nucleotides, the CDR3 is TGTGCCAGTAGTAGTCGACTAGCGGGGGCCTACAATGAGCAGTTCTTC. The full variable domain, its missing parts supplied by reference TRBV19 and TRBJ2-1, is DGGITQSPKYLFRKEGQNVTLSCEQNLNHDAMYWYRQDPGQGLRLIYYSQIVNDFQKGDIAEGYSVSREKKESFPLTVTSAQKNPTAFYLCASSSRLAGAYNEQFFGPGTRLTVL.

The sample holds one count of this clone. The chain is built from TRBV6-5 and TRBJ2-1, with 7 positions matching TRBD2. Germline CDR1 is MNHEY and CDR2 is SVGAGI. CDR3 length: 15 amino acids. V was clipped by 5 bases and J by 2 bases; unmatched bases: 6. In nucleotides, the CDR3 is TGTGCCAGCAGTATAGGGACTACGACCTACAATGAGCAGTTCTTC. It yields the protein CASSIGTTTYNEQFF.

In this sample, this clone turned up a few times. The chain is built from TRBV4-1 and TRBJ2-7; TRBD2 agrees at 11 bases. CDR1 MGHRA and CDR2 YSYEKL come from the germline V gene. Trimming cost V 3 bases and J 3 bases; bases outside gene matches: 4. This CDR3 is 15 amino acids long. The CDR3 sequence: CASSHSLAGGYEQYF. In nucleotides, the CDR3 is TGCGCCAGCAGCCACAGTCTAGCGGGAGGCTACGAGCAGTACTTC.

This chain connects TRBV7-2 to TRBJ2-2, with a weak D call TRBD2 (5 bases). The CDR3 is 16 residues long. Trimming took 5 bases from V and 5 from J, leaving 18 bases between them. The germline V gene encodes CDR1 SGHTA and CDR2 FQGNSA. CDR3 region: CASSPRIAFITGELFF. The CDR3 bases are TGTGCCAGCAGCCCACGAATAGCGTTCATTACCGGGGAGCTGTTTTTT.

This chain joins TRBV29-1 and TRBJ2-3; perhaps TRBD2 as D (7 bases). Trimming stripped 7 bases from V and 4 bases from J, with 15 bases between. Germline V gives CDR1 SQVTM, CDR2 ANQGSEA. CDR3 size: 13 residues. The DNA for the CDR3 is TGCAGCGCCCGAGGGGGGGGCCCAGATACGCAGTATTTT. Protein sequence: CSARGGGPDTQYF.

Concerning this clone itself: Other DNA sequences of this sample code for an identical CDR3. This CDR3 is CASSQDLLAGQETQYF. CDR3 nucleotide sequence: TGTGCCAGCAGCCAAGATCTGCTAGCGGGGCAAGAGACCCAGTACTTC. V is TRBV14 and J is TRBJ2-5; 9 bases fit TRBD2. There are 16 residues in the CDR3. Germline loops: CDR1 SGHDN, CDR2 FVKESK. J was trimmed by 2 bases and V by 0 bases; bases with no gene match: 4.

This clone occurred a few times. The V and J genes are TRBV10-3 and TRBJ2-7, with D perhaps matching TRBD2 (6 bases). Trimming shortened V by 6 bases and J by 3 bases, and 15 bases separated the two germline ends. The V gene's germline CDR1 is ENHRY and CDR2 SYGVKD. CDR3 size: 14 residues. The CDR3 DNA reads as TGTGCCATCAGCAGGACTACCCTCAACTACGAGCAGTACTTC. It encodes CAISRTTLNYEQYF.

The chain combines TRBV18 with TRBJ2-2; maybe TRBD2 (5 bases). Trimming removed 2 bases at V and 7 bases at J, with 14 bases between. The CDR3 runs 15 residues. Germline assignment: CDR1 KGHSH and CDR2 LQKENI. This chain's CDR3 is CASSPKFAGLGELFF. CDR3 DNA sequence: TGTGCCAGCTCACCAAAATTTGCGGGCCTCGGGGAGCTGTTTTTT.

The CDR3 here is CASSATGTSGGRGELFF. The CDR3 DNA follows: TGTGCCAGCAGCGCGACGGGGACTAGCGGGGGCCGCGGGGAGCTGTTTTTT. The rearrangement uses TRBV9 and TRBJ2-2; 14 bases agree with TRBD2. In germline, CDR1 is SGDLS, CDR2 YYNGEE. The CDR3 consists of 17 residues. Unmatched junction bases numbered 8, after V lost 3 bases and J lost 7 bases.

This chain links TRBV5-1 with TRBJ2-1, with 11 bases fitting TRBD2. Per germline, CDR1 SGHRS and CDR2 YFSETQ. V lost 4 bases to trimming and J lost 15 bases; unmatched junction nucleotides: 15. The CDR3 extends over 15 amino acids. In DNA form, the CDR3 reads TGCGCCAGCAGCCTCGGAGCAACTAGCGGGAGTTTGTTGTTCTTC. Translation gives CASSLGATSGSLLFF.

This sequence joins TRBV6-6 and TRBJ2-5; D is possibly TRBD1 (6 bases). Germline V gene data show CDR1 as MNHNY and CDR2 as SVGAGI (reference sequence). The CDR3 totals 13 residues. V lost 5 bases to trimming and J lost 0 bases, with 7 bases between them. In DNA, the CDR3 is TGTGCCAGCAGTCAGGGGAACCAAGAGACCCAGTACTTC. As protein: CASSQGNQETQYF.

In this sample, this clone turned up a few times. The rearrangement uses TRBV19 and TRBJ2-7; TRBD2 matches 11 bases. From germline, CDR1 is LNHDA and CDR2 SQIVND (reference sequence). The junction had 11 bases not matched to a gene; V was cut back by 5 bases and J by 5 bases. The CDR3 sequence is 16 residues long. This CDR3 is CASSFGASGRMNEQYF. The CDR3 coding sequence is TGTGCCAGTAGTTTTGGAGCTAGCGGGAGGATGAACGAGCAGTACTTC.

This sequence joins TRBV5-5 and TRBJ2-5; D gene ambiguous. V was trimmed by 0 bases and J by 1 base, leaving 10 bases between them. This CDR3 spans 15 amino acids. Germline V lookup: CDR1 SGHKS, CDR2 YYEKEE (reference sequence). The CDR3 DNA sequence: TGTGCCAGCAGCTTGGATTTGGGCAGCCAAGAGACCCAGTACTTC. Its protein is CASSLDLGSQETQYF.

This chain joins TRBV2 and TRBJ2-7; TRBD1 matches 9 bases. The CDR3 loop spans 15 amino acids. J was trimmed by 5 bases and V by 5 bases; bases with no gene match: 10. Germline V lookup: CDR1 SNHLY, CDR2 FYNNEI. The CDR3 DNA is TGTGCCAGCAGTTCATCCGGGACAGGGAACCACGAGCAGTACTTC. Protein: CASSSSGTGNHEQYF.

The chain employs TRBV5-1 and TRBJ2-5, with 9 bases identical to TRBD2. Germline trimming cut 6 bases from V and 4 bases from J; bases unmatched to any gene: 10. This CDR3 has 15 residues. Germline lookup yields CDR1 SGHRS and CDR2 YFSETQ. The CDR3 region is CASTPGGAGGETQYF. The DNA for the CDR3 is TGCGCCAGCACCCCCGGAGGAGCGGGAGGAGAGACCCAGTACTTC.

This clone occurred once. The chain joins TRBV18 to TRBJ2-7; TRBD2 is a possible D gene (5 bases). The CDR3 extends over 15 amino acids. Trimming took 2 bases from V and 3 from J, leaving 14 bases between them. Germline V CDR1 and CDR2: KGHSH, LQKENI. CDR3: CASSPSGGQFYEQYF. The CDR3 DNA sequence: TGTGCCAGCTCACCATCTGGCGGGCAGTTCTACGAGCAGTACTTC. Combining the CDR3 with reference TRBV18 and TRBJ2-7 gives the whole variable domain NAGVMQNPRHLVRRRGQEARLRCSPMKGHSHVYWYRQLPEEGLKFMVYLQKENIIDESGMPKERFSAEFPKEGPSILRIQQVVRGDSAAYFCASSPSGGQFYEQYFGPGTRLTVT.

This clone has only one observation. The chain links TRBV28 to TRBJ1-4, with 8 positions matching TRBD1. V shed 10 bases and J 10 bases; nucleotides not matched to a gene: 14. This CDR3 comprises 14 residues. Germline CDR1 is MDHEN and CDR2 is SYDVKM. The CDR3: CATQGANSWGKLFF. The DNA for the CDR3 is TGTGCCACCCAGGGGGCCAACTCATGGGGAAAACTGTTTTTT.

The rearrangement uses TRBV28 and TRBJ2-7, with TRBD2 identical over 9 bases. Trimming at V came to 5 bases and at J to 4 bases, leaving 15 bases not matched to a gene. Germline CDR1 MDHEN, CDR2 SYDVKM. The CDR3 consists of 17 residues. In nucleotides, the CDR3 is TGTGCCAGCAGTCTCATAGCGGGAGACCTCGTTTATTACGAGCAGTACTTC. This sequence encodes CASSLIAGDLVYYEQYF.

J is TRBJ1-6 and V is TRBV7-3; D unclear. CDR3 length: 13 residues. The V gene's germline CDR1 is SGHTA and CDR2 FQGTGA. Trimming pared 3 bases from V and 8 bases from J, leaving 8 bases between. CDR3 loop: CASSFSTDSPLHF. CDR3 in DNA: TGTGCCAGCAGCTTTTCCACGGATTCACCCCTCCACTTT.

This chain uses TRBV5-1 with TRBJ2-5; 7 nucleotides line up with TRBD2. CDR1 and CDR2 (germline): SGHRS, YFSETQ. The CDR3 spans 15 residues. Unmatched junction bases numbered 9, after V lost 2 bases and J lost 5 bases. CDR3 sequence (DNA): TGCGCCAGCAGCTTTGTGGCGGGAGCAGGGGAGACCCAGTACTTC. Protein sequence: CASSFVAGAGETQYF.

This clone was seen a few times. The CDR3 reads CARSLKREGAYNEQFF. CDR3 coding DNA: TGTGCCAGAAGCCTTAAGCGGGAGGGGGCTTACAATGAGCAGTTCTTC. This sequence joins TRBV5-3 and TRBJ2-1; 10 bases line up with TRBD2. TRBV5-3 is an open reading frame, and its role is uncertain. This CDR3 region has 16 residues. Trimming cost V 4 bases and J 4 bases; bases outside gene matches: 8.

This chain joins TRBV2 and TRBJ2-2, with D unresolved. The CDR3 extends over 14 amino acids. CDR1 is SNHLY and CDR2 is FYNNEI in the germline V gene. Trimming pared 6 bases from V and 5 bases from J, leaving 13 bases between. The DNA for the CDR3 is TGTGCCAGCAGGGATACTATCTTAACCGGGGAGCTGTTTTTT. Its translation is CASRDTILTGELFF.

This chain uses TRBV4-1 with TRBJ1-3; D unclear. CDR3 size: 15 residues. Trimming shortened V by 6 bases and J by 0 bases, and 12 bases separated the two germline ends. Germline V gene sequence: CDR1 MGHRA, CDR2 YSYEKL. The CDR3 reads CASRRSGSSGNTIYF. As DNA, the CDR3 is TGCGCCAGCAGACGATCCGGGAGCTCTGGAAACACCATATATTTT.

The chain uses TRBV15 and TRBJ2-3; 10 bases align to TRBD2. CDR1 is LNHNV, CDR2 YYDKDF, per germline (reference sequence). The CDR3 has 19 residues. The J segment lost 4 bases and the V segment lost 0 bases, leaving 13 bases of the junction unmatched. Here the CDR3 DNA reads TGTGCCACCAGCAGAGAAGGGGGAAGCGGGAGGGCCGTGGCAGATACGCAGTATTTT. Its translation: CATSREGGSGRAVADTQYF. The whole variable domain, filled in from reference TRBV15 and TRBJ2-3, reads DAMVIQNPRYQVTQFGKPVTLSCSQTLNHNVMYWYQQKSSQAPKLLFHYYDKDFNNEADTPDNFQSRRPNTSFCFLDIRSPGLGDTAMYLCATSREGGSGRAVADTQYFGPGTRLTVL.